The clone carrying this T cell receptor (beta chain) appeared many times. This sample stems from a study of CD8+CD57+ T cells in acquired aplastic anemia. Template material for TCR beta VDJ and CDR3 profiling consisted of genomic DNA. TCRdb reprocessed the reads with MiXCR, giving one entry per CDR3 protein. Of 150,000 to 200,000 distinct CDR3 sequences in the sample, approximately 49% were seen once. The receptor's source is a human donor in good health. Specimen: sorted CD4+, CD8+, or CD8+CD57+ T cells (not recorded which) from PBMCs.

CDR3 residues: CASSSLQSGRETQYF. For the CDR3, the DNA is TGTGCCAGCAGTTCTTTACAGTCGGGGAGAGAGACCCAGTACTTC. This chain uses TRBV25-1 with TRBJ2-5, with a weak D call TRBD2 (5 bases). Trimming left V 5 bases short and J 4 bases short, with 17 bases between. In germline, CDR1 is MGHDK, CDR2 SYGVNS. The CDR3 spans 15 residues.